This T cell receptor (beta chain) originates from a study of shared clonotypes between healthy human individuals. Study details: CD4 naive cells filled three plates per donor, CD4 memory three, CD8 naive two and CD8 memory one.

The assay was immunoSEQ multiplex PCR, and TCRdb's table has in-frame clones only and misses some. This sample carries 2 million to 3 million clones, roughly 93% of them seen once, and the ten largest clones take around 0.37%. Study-level results: Naive subsets generally exceeded memory subsets in estimated richness.

Comment on this clone: Its antigen is unidentified.

Trimming took off 0 bases at V and 7 bases at J, with 12 bases between the two ends. This CDR3 spans 14 amino acids. Germline assignment: CDR1 ENHRY and CDR2 SYGVKD. Sequenced material: naive CD4+ T cells from PBMCs. The subset is: CD45RA+ positively selected. The gene calls are TRBV10-3 and TRBJ2-5, with D hard to call. The receptor was isolated from a man aged 18 to 29 in good health. Some clones in this sample may be carry-over from other donors' samples. The CDR3 sequence is CAISESRVLGTQYF. In DNA form, the CDR3 reads TGTGCCATCAGTGAGTCTAGAGTTCTAGGGACCCAGTACTTC.